A single sample gave rise to the 32 T cell receptor beta chains below, sequenced in a study of T cells after yellow fever vaccination. In TCRdb, the 5' RACE reads were re-called with MiXCR into one record per CDR3 protein. This sample yields 95,000 to 150,000 distinct CDR3 sequences, of which nearly 15% are seen a single time; around 46% belongs to the top ten. The sample here was CD8+ T cells sorted from PBMCs, taken 5 days after the yellow fever booster vaccination. All receptors derive from a man between 18 and 35 years old who received the YFV17D yellow fever vaccine.

This clonotype was counted between two and nine times. The rearrangement links TRBV12-3 or TRBV12-4 to TRBJ1-4, with a weak D call TRBD1 (5 bases). CDR3 length: 14 residues. The V and J ends lost 3 bases and 3 bases respectively, with 8 bases between them. CDR3 coding DNA: TGTGCCAGCAGTTTCGGGACGCCTAATGAAAAACTGTTTTTT. Amino acid sequence: CASSFGTPNEKLFF.

This chain uses TRBV15 with TRBJ2-1; D uncertain. Germline V gene lookup returns CDR1 LNHNV and CDR2 YYDKDF (reference sequence). The V end lost 0 bases, the J end lost 7 bases, and 7 bases lay between the germline ends. The CDR3 contains 13 residues. The CDR3 spells CATSRDSVNEQFF. CDR3 nucleotides: TGTGCCACCAGCAGAGATTCGGTTAATGAGCAGTTCTTC.

The rearrangement links TRBV15 to TRBJ1-2; no clear D. The CDR3 spans 12 residues. Germline V gene data show CDR1 as LNHNV and CDR2 as YYDKDF (reference sequence). V was clipped by 7 bases and J by 3 bases, with 9 bases between them. CDR3 bases: TGTGCCACCAAAAGCAATCACTATGGCTACACCTTC. Translated: CATKSNHYGYTF.

This clonotype turned up a few times. The chain has TRBV4-3 and TRBJ2-2; TRBD1 matches 8 bases. Germline CDR1 LGHNA, CDR2 YSLEER. The V gene end was trimmed by 0 bases and the J gene end by 2 bases; junction bases not matched to a gene: 17. CDR3 length: 21 residues. This chain's CDR3 is CASSQDWSGTGTIINTGELFF. In DNA form, the CDR3 reads TGCGCCAGCAGCCAAGATTGGTCGGGGACAGGTACTATTATTAACACCGGGGAGCTGTTTTTT.

The chain couples TRBV4-3 to TRBJ1-2, with D hard to call. The length of the CDR3 is 13 residues. Germline loops: CDR1 LGHNA, CDR2 YSLEER. V lost 0 bases and J lost 8, with 10 bases in between. The CDR3 loop is CASSQDIARGYTF. CDR3 coding DNA: TGCGCCAGCAGCCAAGATATCGCTAGAGGCTACACCTTC.

This clonotype was counted only a few times. This rearrangement joins TRBV4-3 to TRBJ2-2; 10 bases line up with TRBD1. This CDR3 spans 20 amino acids. J was trimmed by 3 bases and V by 2 bases; bases with no gene match: 15. The germline V gene has CDR1 LGHNA and CDR2 YSLEER. DNA for the CDR3: TGCGCCAGCAGCCAATGGGGGGGGACAGGGGAAAGAGCTGACACCGGGGAGCTGTTTTTT. It translates to CASSQWGGTGERADTGELFF.

Only one count was recorded for this clonotype. The chain couples TRBV7-9 to TRBJ2-1, with D possibly matching TRBD1 (5 bases). The germline V gene encodes CDR1 SEHNR and CDR2 FQNEAQ (reference sequence). V lost 0 bases, J lost 10 bases, and 10 bases lay in between. The CDR3 loop spans 13 amino acids. CDR3 loop: CASSLAGAYEQFF. CDR3 coding DNA: TGTGCCAGCAGCTTAGCAGGGGCGTACGAGCAGTTCTTC.

This clonotype was detected only a few times. The chain joins TRBV7-9 to TRBJ2-2; unclear D gene. CDR3 length equals 13 residues. The V gene lost 1 base and the J gene lost 4 bases, with 4 bases spanning the gap. Germline V gives CDR1 SEHNR, CDR2 FQNEAQ (reference sequence). CDR3 sequence: CASSLGPTGELFF. Here the CDR3 DNA reads TGTGCCAGCAGCTTAGGTCCCACCGGGGAGCTGTTTTTT.

The gene calls are TRBV7-9 and TRBJ1-5; D not resolved. CDR3 size: 14 residues. Germline V CDR1 and CDR2: SEHNR, FQNEAQ (reference sequence). V lost 4 bases and J lost 0, with 7 bases in between. DNA for the CDR3: TGTGCCAGCAGCTGGGAGGATAGCAATCAGCCCCAGCATTTT. This gives the protein CASSWEDSNQPQHF. Variable domain in full (rest from reference TRBV7-9 and TRBJ1-5): DTGVSQNPRHKITKRGQNVTFRCDPISEHNRLYWYRQTLGQGPEFLTYFQNEAQLEKSRLLSDRFSAERPKGSFSTLEIQRTEQGDSAMYLCASSWEDSNQPQHFGDGTRLSIL.

V is TRBV7-9 and J is TRBJ2-7; D is uncertain. CDR1 and CDR2 (germline): SEHNR, FQNEAQ (reference sequence). V was pared by 5 bases and J by 6 bases, with 14 bases between. The CDR3 sequence is 13 residues long. CDR3 sequence: CASSPKDGPEQYV. The DNA of the CDR3 is TGTGCCAGCAGCCCTAAGGACGGACCCGAGCAGTACGTC.

CDR3 loop: CASSVASAGAYEQYF. DNA for the CDR3: TGTGCCAGCAGCGTAGCTTCCGCAGGAGCCTACGAGCAGTACTTC. The chain employs TRBV9 and TRBJ2-7, with D unclear. Germline assignment: CDR1 SGDLS and CDR2 YYNGEE. The CDR3 length is 15 residues. The V gene lost 0 bases and the J gene lost 2 bases, with 12 bases spanning the gap.

The chain employs TRBV9 and TRBJ2-3; the match to TRBD2 covers 7 bases. This CDR3 is built from 15 residues. Germline V lookup: CDR1 SGDLS, CDR2 YYNGEE. Trimming cost V 4 bases and J 3 bases; bases outside gene matches: 8. CDR3 DNA: TGTGCCAGCAGCCCCGGCGCGGGGGAAACAGATACGCAGTATTTT. This translates into CASSPGAGETDTQYF.

The V gene is TRBV4-1, the J gene TRBJ1-6; D unclear. The CDR3 runs to 13 residues. The V and J ends lost 3 bases and 8 bases respectively, with 8 bases between them. Germline CDR1 and CDR2: MGHRA and YSYEKL. The CDR3 sequence: CASSQSGDSPLHF. In nucleotides, the CDR3 is TGCGCCAGCAGCCAGAGTGGAGATTCACCCCTCCACTTT.

The chain combines TRBV11-2 with TRBJ2-3; TRBD1 matches at 7 bases. Trimming at V came to 3 bases and at J to 2 bases, leaving 5 bases not matched to a gene. Germline lookup yields CDR1 SGHAT and CDR2 FQNNGV. The length of the CDR3 is 15 residues. The CDR3 sequence is CASSLGQYFTDTQYF. The CDR3 bases are TGTGCCAGCAGCTTGGGACAGTATTTCACAGATACGCAGTATTTT.

This clonotype occurred a few times. The rearrangement links TRBV2 to TRBJ2-2, with TRBD2 matching over 10 bases. Germline values: CDR1 SNHLY, CDR2 FYNNEI. V was pared by 5 bases and J by 6 bases, with 9 bases of the junction left unmatched. The CDR3 has 16 residues. Here the CDR3 DNA reads TGTGCCAGCAGTTACCTTAGCGGGGGGCTTTCCGGGGAGCTGTTTTTT. Translated: CASSYLSGGLSGELFF.

The chain has TRBV29-1 and TRBJ2-7; a weak D match, TRBD1 (5 bases). CDR3 length: 13 amino acids. Germline values: CDR1 SQVTM, CDR2 ANQGSEA. V lost 4 bases, J lost 3 bases, and 13 bases lay in between. As DNA, the CDR3 is TGCAGCGTTGGTATGAACAGGCGCTACGAGCAGTACGTC. It yields the protein CSVGMNRRYEQYV.

This clonotype was observed a handful of times. This chain connects TRBV4-2 to TRBJ2-3; D is unresolved. In germline, CDR1 is LGHNA, CDR2 YNFKEQ. V was trimmed by 1 base and J by 1 base, leaving 9 bases between them. The CDR3 extends over 15 amino acids. The CDR3 DNA is TGTGCCAGCAGCCAAGTACCACGGGGCACAGATACGCAGTATTTT. Amino acids: CASSQVPRGTDTQYF.

This rearrangement joins TRBV13 to TRBJ1-2; D ambiguous. From germline, CDR1 is PRHDT and CDR2 FYEKMQ (reference sequence). Between the trimmed V and J ends, which lost 5 bases and 4 bases, there was a span of 14 bases. The CDR3 totals 14 residues. The CDR3 nucleotides read TGTGCCAGCAGCCTTGGACTGGCTCGCTATGGCTACACCTTC. Translation gives CASSLGLARYGYTF.

This clonotype has only a few counts. V usage is TRBV12-3 or TRBV12-4 and J usage is TRBJ2-1; 8 nucleotides align to TRBD2. Germline trimming cut 3 bases from V and 4 bases from J; bases unmatched to any gene: 11. CDR3 length: 17 amino acids. This chain's CDR3 is CASSFSGTRMGYNEQFF. The CDR3 coding sequence is TGTGCCAGCAGTTTTTCTGGGACTAGAATGGGGTACAATGAGCAGTTCTTC.

In its sample, this clonotype was seen a few times. The chain joins TRBV11-1 to TRBJ2-1; TRBD2 matches at 10 bases. V trimming: 5 bases; J trimming: 9 bases; junction bases outside the gene matches: 13. In germline, CDR1 is SGHAT, CDR2 FQDESV (reference sequence). CDR3 length: 16 amino acids. The DNA for the CDR3 is TGTGCCAGCAGCCCTAGTGGTAGCGGGGGGCTTTTTGAGCAGTTCTTC. Its translation is CASSPSGSGGLFEQFF.

This clonotype showed up just a few times. V gene TRBV5-5 combines with J gene TRBJ2-7, with 9 nucleotides matching TRBD2. The ends lost 3 bases at V and 2 bases at J; junction bases unmatched: 6. Germline-derived CDR1 and CDR2 are SGHKS and YYEKEE (reference sequence). The CDR3 has 15 amino acids. The CDR3: CASSSGAGGTYEQYF. The CDR3 DNA reads TGTGCCAGCAGCTCGGGAGCGGGGGGTACCTACGAGCAGTACTTC.

This clonotype was recorded a few times. This chain uses TRBV6-5 with TRBJ1-1; D is uncertain. Trimming left V 2 bases short and J 2 bases short, with 6 bases between. Germline V lookup: CDR1 MNHEY, CDR2 SVGAGI. The CDR3 runs 13 residues. The CDR3 region has the DNA TGTGCCAGCAGTTACGCGGTAAACACTGAAGCTTTCTTT. Its translation: CASSYAVNTEAFF.

This clonotype was observed once. The gene calls are TRBV5-8 and TRBJ1-5; D is possibly TRBD1 (6 bases). Trimming removed 5 bases from V and 1 base from J, with 13 bases in between. This CDR3 is 15 amino acids long. Germline CDR1 SGHTS, CDR2 YDEGEE. The CDR3, as DNA: TGTGCCAGCAGGTCACAGGGAGGGAGCAATCAGCCCCAGCATTTT. Amino acids: CASRSQGGSNQPQHF.

This clonotype was seen a handful of times. The chain links TRBV10-2 to TRBJ2-5; 12 positions agree with TRBD2. Germline V CDR1 and CDR2: WSHSY, SAAADI. With 7 bases clipped from V and 5 bases from J, the junction kept 8 bases outside the gene matches. The CDR3 spans 15 residues. CDR3 sequence (DNA): TGCGCCAGCAATCTAGCGGGGGGGCCGGGGGAGACCCAGTACTTC. Its translation is CASNLAGGPGETQYF.

V is TRBV6-5 and J is TRBJ2-2; 7 bases match TRBD2. Germline trimming cut 0 bases from V and 1 base from J; bases unmatched to any gene: 5. The CDR3 has 17 amino acids. Germline loops: CDR1 MNHEY, CDR2 SVGAGI. The CDR3 coding sequence is TGTGCCAGCAGTTACTCGGGAGGGGCCCTGAACACCGGGGAGCTGTTTTTT. The encoded protein is CASSYSGGALNTGELFF.

The J gene is TRBJ1-5, the V gene TRBV7-2; D is uncertain. The germline CDR1 and CDR2 sequences are SGHTA and FQGNSA. The CDR3 runs to 16 residues. With 5 bases removed from V and 5 bases from J, the gap between germline ends came to 19 bases. In DNA, the CDR3 is TGTGCCAGCAGCGTAGTAGACGACGGACGGTATCAGCCCCAGCATTTT. Its translation is CASSVVDDGRYQPQHF.

The V and J genes are TRBV7-9 and TRBJ2-5, with 13 bases matching TRBD2. The V gene end was trimmed by 4 bases and the J gene end by 2 bases; junction bases not matched to a gene: 1. The CDR3 runs 15 residues. Per germline, CDR1 SEHNR and CDR2 FQNEAQ (reference sequence). The CDR3 DNA sequence: TGTGCCAGCAGCTCGACTAGCGGGGGGCAAGAGACCCAGTACTTC. Translated, it gives CASSSTSGGQETQYF.

J is TRBJ2-7 and V is TRBV14, with a weak D call TRBD2 (7 bases). V lost 5 bases, J lost 3 bases, and 17 bases lay in between. The germline V gene encodes CDR1 SGHDN and CDR2 FVKESK. The CDR3 length is 15 residues. As DNA, the CDR3 is TGTGCCAGCAGCTCCGGGGGGCGGGGGCTCTACGAGCAGTACTTC. Its protein product is CASSSGGRGLYEQYF.

The chain has TRBV6-6 and TRBJ1-1; weak D call: TRBD1 (5 bases). V shed 5 bases and J shed 7 bases, with 20 bases lying between them. The CDR3 consists of 15 residues. Germline V lookup: CDR1 MNHNY, CDR2 SVGAGI (reference sequence). CDR3 in amino acids: CASSASWGPPSEAFF. CDR3 DNA sequence: TGTGCCAGCAGTGCCTCGTGGGGCCCACCGAGTGAAGCTTTCTTT.

The rearrangement joins TRBV7-2 to TRBJ2-5; a weak D match, TRBD2 (7 bases). V was clipped by 1 base and J by 10 bases, with 16 bases between them. The CDR3 covers 14 residues. The germline V gene has CDR1 SGHTA and CDR2 FQGNSA. The CDR3: CASSLGRGPGDQYF. Here the CDR3 DNA reads TGTGCCAGCAGCTTAGGGCGGGGGCCCGGTGACCAGTACTTC.

The gene calls are TRBV10-1 and TRBJ2-1, with unresolved D. V gave up 1 base and J gave up 7 bases, with 14 bases separating them. CDR1 and CDR2 (germline): WNHNN, SYGVQD (reference sequence). The length of the CDR3 is 15 residues. The CDR3 nucleotides read TGCGCCAGCAGTGAGTATTCCTCCCGGATGAATGAGCAGTTCTTC. Amino acids: CASSEYSSRMNEQFF.

This clonotype was counted a few times. This chain connects TRBV4-1 to TRBJ1-1, with 9 bases matching TRBD1. This CDR3 has 12 residues. Unmatched junction bases numbered 2, after V lost 6 bases and J lost 6 bases. Looked up from germline, CDR1 is MGHRA and CDR2 is YSYEKL. DNA of the CDR3: TGCGCCAGCAGACAGGGGGCATCTGAAGCTTTCTTT. Translated: CASRQGASEAFF.